Shown below are 27 T cell receptor beta chains from a single sample sequenced in a study of cytomegalovirus exposure and HLA in healthy donors. The PCR used 60 Vbeta and 13 Jbeta primers. The assay was immunoSEQ multiplex PCR, and TCRdb's table has in-frame clones only and misses some. The table includes about 180,000 clones, just under 80% detected once. Material for sequencing was PBMCs. The receptor set was obtained from a woman aged 45-65 years in good health and CMV-seropositive.

This clone occurred a few times. The rearrangement joins TRBV28 to TRBJ1-2; possible D gene TRBD1, 5 bases. The CDR3 runs to 14 residues. Germline CDR1 and CDR2: MDHEN and SYDVKM. Trimming took off 7 bases at V and 0 bases at J, with 12 bases between the two ends. This CDR3 reads CASTWGVANYGYTF. CDR3 DNA sequence: TGTGCCAGCACTTGGGGGGTAGCTAACTATGGCTACACCTTC.

Written as DNA, the CDR3 is TGTGCCAGCAGCTTGGACCGGGGGAAAGGGACCCAGTACTTC. Translation gives CASSLDRGKGTQYF. The chain employs TRBV5-6 and TRBJ2-5; possibly TRBD2 for D (6 bases). Germline loops: CDR1 SGHDT, CDR2 YYEEEE. This CDR3 has 14 amino acids. The V and J ends lost 0 bases and 7 bases respectively, with 13 bases between them. Full variable domain (rest looked up from reference TRBV5-6 and TRBJ2-5): DAGVTQSPTHLIKTRGQQVTLRCSPKSGHDTVSWYQQALGQGPQFIFQYYEEEERQRGNFPDRFSGHQFPNYSSELNVNALLLGDSALYLCASSLDRGKGTQYFGPGTRLLVL.

The rearrangement links TRBV10-3 to TRBJ2-1, with TRBD2 matching over 11 bases. V shed 6 bases and J 4 bases; nucleotides not matched to a gene: 2. Germline-derived CDR1 and CDR2 are ENHRY and SYGVKD. CDR3 length: 14 residues. The CDR3 bases are TGTGCCATCAGCGGGACTAGCGGTTACAATGAGCAGTTCTTC. Translating it yields CAISGTSGYNEQFF.

The chain recombines TRBV28 with TRBJ1-1; D gene unclear. V was clipped by 8 bases and J by 5 bases, with 9 bases between them. The CDR3 consists of 11 residues. Germline CDR1 and CDR2: MDHEN and SYDVKM. The CDR3 sequence: CASSPGTEAFF. The CDR3, as DNA: TGTGCCAGCTCTCCCGGGACTGAAGCTTTCTTT.

This chain uses TRBV6-1 with TRBJ2-7; TRBD1 might be the D (5 bases). CDR3 length equals 14 residues. With 1 base removed from V and 4 bases from J, the gap between germline ends came to 11 bases. Germline V gives CDR1 MNHNS, CDR2 SASEGT. The CDR3: CASSEEGRGYEQYF. CDR3 DNA: TGTGCCAGCAGTGAAGAGGGTAGGGGTTACGAGCAGTACTTC.

This clone was observed a handful of times. This chain links TRBV7-9 with TRBJ1-4; D is possibly TRBD1 (5 bases). This CDR3 has 15 residues. Per the germline V gene, CDR1 is SEHNR and CDR2 is FQNEAQ (reference sequence). V shed 1 base and J shed 0 bases, with 6 bases lying between them. Written as DNA, the CDR3 is TGTGCCAGCAGCTTAGGGGGCTCAACTAATGAAAAACTGTTTTTT. Its translation is CASSLGGSTNEKLFF.

The rearrangement links TRBV5-1 to TRBJ1-2; no reliable D call. CDR1 and CDR2 from the germline V gene are SGHRS and YFSETQ. The ends were cut back, 5 bases at V and 1 base at J, with 6 bases in the middle. The length of the CDR3 is 12 residues. The CDR3 reads CASSHSNYGYTF. CDR3 DNA sequence: TGCGCCAGCAGTCACAGTAACTATGGCTACACCTTC.

This chain joins TRBV6-1 and TRBJ2-5; D is ambiguous. V lost 4 bases and J 0 bases, leaving 6 bases between the germline ends. The length of the CDR3 is 13 residues. In germline, CDR1 is MNHNS, CDR2 SASEGT. CDR3 in DNA: TGTGCCAGCAGTGTAATAAACCAAGAGACCCAGTACTTC. It codes for CASSVINQETQYF.

The chain uses TRBV19 and TRBJ1-3; no definite D call. Looked up from germline, CDR1 is LNHDA and CDR2 is SQIVND (reference sequence). The CDR3 length is 13 residues. Trimming cost V 9 bases and J 0 bases, with 9 bases left between them. The CDR3 DNA reads as TGTGCCAGCAGGAAAAACTCTGGAAACACCATATATTTT. Encoded protein: CASRKNSGNTIYF.

This clone was detected only once. The junction differs from germline at one of its ends, possibly a read error. The chain carries TRBV7-9 and TRBJ1-1; 7 bases fit TRBD1. The CDR3 sequence is 13 residues long. The germline V gene encodes CDR1 SEHNR and CDR2 FQNEAQ (reference sequence). CDR3 coding DNA: TGTTCCAGCAGCCCAAACAGGGGAACTGAAGCTTTCTTT. Protein sequence: CSSSPNRGTEAFF.

This clone turned up a few times. This rearrangement joins TRBV27 to TRBJ2-1; a weak D match, TRBD2 (6 bases). The CDR3 runs to 15 residues. Germline CDR1 reads MNHEY; CDR2 reads SMNVEV (reference sequence). Trimming cost V 2 bases and J 9 bases, with 17 bases left between them. The chain's CDR3 is CASSLIAAGESEQFF. The CDR3 DNA follows: TGTGCCAGCAGTTTAATAGCGGCCGGAGAGTCTGAGCAGTTCTTC.

CDR3 coding DNA: TGTGCCAGCAGCTTTTTTACAGGGAACAATGAGCAGTTCTTC. Its protein product is CASSFFTGNNEQFF. J is TRBJ2-1 and V is TRBV7-2; tentatively, D is TRBD1 (6 bases). This CDR3 has 14 amino acids. V was cut by 3 bases and J by 5 bases, with 11 bases left in between. Germline CDR1 SGHTA, CDR2 FQGNSA.

The chain is built from TRBV5-1 and TRBJ1-1; TRBD1 is a possible D gene (5 bases). The CDR3 covers 14 residues. Trimming removed 5 bases at V and 1 base at J, with 12 bases between. Germline values: CDR1 SGHRS, CDR2 YFSETQ. The CDR3 protein is CASRGQGQNTEAFF. The CDR3 DNA is TGCGCCAGCAGAGGACAAGGACAGAACACTGAAGCTTTCTTT.

This chain connects TRBV19 to TRBJ1-1, with D unclear. CDR3 length: 13 residues. Per the germline V gene, CDR1 is LNHDA and CDR2 is SQIVND (reference sequence). V was shortened by 2 bases and J by 3 bases, with 7 bases between the two germline ends. CDR3 nucleotide sequence: TGTGCCAGTAGTATATACCAGGACACTGAAGCTTTCTTT. This gives the protein CASSIYQDTEAFF.

With regard to this clone: A read error may produce the germline difference seen at one junction end. This chain uses TRBV7-9 with TRBJ1-5, with a tentative D call TRBD1 (6 bases). CDR1 is SEHNR and CDR2 is FQNEAQ in the germline V gene (reference sequence). The CDR3 totals 16 residues. The CDR3 region has the DNA TGTTCCAGCAGCCCGGACAGAATAGGTAGCAATCAGCCCCAGCATTTT. Translating gives CSSSPDRIGSNQPQHF.

The J gene is TRBJ2-1, the V gene TRBV11-2; D call uncertain. This CDR3 region has 15 residues. Germline lookup yields CDR1 SGHAT and CDR2 FQNNGV. Trimming cost V 0 bases and J 1 base, with 7 bases left between them. CDR3 loop: CASSLEIESYNEQFF. CDR3 DNA sequence: TGTGCCAGCAGCTTAGAAATAGAATCCTACAATGAGCAGTTCTTC.

V is TRBV14 and J is TRBJ1-6; the D is unclear. Germline-derived CDR1 and CDR2 are SGHDN and FVKESK. The CDR3 runs 15 residues. With 1 base removed from V and 4 bases from J, the gap between germline ends came to 8 bases. Written as DNA, the CDR3 is TGTGCCAGCAGCCAAGCTGGGCCATATAATTCACCCCTCCACTTT. Translated: CASSQAGPYNSPLHF. Supplemented by reference TRBV14 and TRBJ1-6, the full variable domain reads EAGVTQFPSHSVIEKGQTVTLRCDPISGHDNLYWYRRVMGKEIKFLLHFVKESKQDESGMPNNRFLAERTGGTYSTLKVQPAELEDSGVYFCASSQAGPYNSPLHFGNGTRLTVT.

On this clone itself: A read error may produce the germline difference seen at one junction end. The chain joins TRBV7-9 to TRBJ2-6; a possible D gene is TRBD1 (5 bases). Germline V gene sequence: CDR1 SEHNR, CDR2 FQNEAQ (reference sequence). This CDR3 region has 16 residues. The CDR3 loop reads CSSSLDPWTGANVLTF. The DNA of the CDR3 is TGTTCCAGCAGCTTAGACCCTTGGACAGGGGCCAACGTCCTGACTTTC.

The chain joins TRBV9 to TRBJ2-3, with D maybe TRBD2 (6 bases). In germline, CDR1 is SGDLS, CDR2 YYNGEE. Trimming took 7 bases from V and 3 from J, leaving 12 bases between them. CDR3 size: 13 residues. CDR3 loop: CASGGIRTDTQYF. CDR3 coding DNA: TGTGCCAGCGGGGGGATTAGGACAGATACGCAGTATTTT.

V is TRBV7-8 and J is TRBJ1-3; the D is unclear. V was clipped by 5 bases and J by 0 bases, with 17 bases between them. This CDR3 spans 17 amino acids. From germline, CDR1 is SGHVS and CDR2 FQNEAQ. The CDR3 DNA reads TGTGCCAGCAGCAACAGAAACATACAGAGCTCTGGAAACACCATATATTTT. The encoded protein is CASSNRNIQSSGNTIYF.

The chain joins TRBV29-1 to TRBJ2-3, with 13 nucleotides matching TRBD2. In germline, CDR1 is SQVTM, CDR2 ANQGSEA. V was clipped by 1 base and J by 2 bases; unmatched bases: 3. This CDR3 contains 16 residues. Written as DNA, the CDR3 is TGCAGCGTTGAAGGGACTAGCGGGGGACCCACAGATACGCAGTATTTT. Protein: CSVEGTSGGPTDTQYF.

The chain recombines TRBV2 with TRBJ1-4; 9 bases agree with TRBD1. CDR1 is SNHLY and CDR2 is FYNNEI in the germline V gene. The length of the CDR3 is 16 residues. J lost 9 bases, V lost 9 bases, and 17 bases had no gene match. CDR3 nucleotide sequence: TGTGCCAGTCAGATCTACTCTGGACAGGGGCAGAAAAAACTGTTTTTT. Translating gives CASQIYSGQGQKKLFF.

The rearrangement joins TRBV30 to TRBJ2-3; tentative D call: TRBD1 (5 bases). The length of the CDR3 is 15 residues. From germline, CDR1 is GTSNPN and CDR2 SVGIG (reference sequence). V was cut by 1 base and J by 4 bases, with 15 bases left in between. DNA of the CDR3: TGTGCCTGGAGTGCCACGGGTCTAGGGGCAGATACGCAGTATTTT. Translation: CAWSATGLGADTQYF. The full variable domain, its missing parts supplied by reference TRBV30 and TRBJ2-3, is SQTIHQWPATLVQPVGSPLSLECTVEGTSNPNLYWYRQAAGRGLQLLFYSVGIGQISSEVPQNLSASRPQDRQFILSSKKLLLSDSGFYLCAWSATGLGADTQYFGPGTRLTVL.

This clone was detected a few times. V usage is TRBV19 and J usage is TRBJ1-2; 7 bases map to TRBD1. The length of the CDR3 is 13 residues. Germline values: CDR1 LNHDA, CDR2 SQIVND (reference sequence). Unmatched junction bases numbered 9, after V lost 6 bases and J lost 8 bases. CDR3 bases: TGTGCCAGTAGGAGGGACAGCTTAGAAGGCTACACCTTC. Amino acid sequence: CASRRDSLEGYTF.

CDR3 DNA sequence: TGTGCCAGCAGTTTTCGACAGGGAAGGTACGAGCAGTACTTC. Encoded protein: CASSFRQGRYEQYF. The chain has TRBV27 and TRBJ2-7; 7 bases are shared with TRBD1. The CDR3 has 14 residues. Unmatched junction bases numbered 6, after V lost 3 bases and J lost 4 bases. Germline assignment: CDR1 MNHEY and CDR2 SMNVEV (reference sequence).

The V call is TRBV6-1, the J call TRBJ2-1; 7 nucleotides match TRBD2. V was pared by 2 bases and J by 8 bases, with 9 bases of the junction left unmatched. Germline loops: CDR1 MNHNS, CDR2 SASEGT. The CDR3 is 15 residues long. CDR3 region: CASSERGRAWDEQFF. The CDR3 bases are TGTGCCAGCAGTGAACGGGGGAGGGCCTGGGATGAGCAGTTCTTC.

The genes are TRBV5-1 and TRBJ2-7, with D tentatively TRBD1 (6 bases). V dropped 4 bases and J dropped 3 bases, with 14 bases sitting between them. The CDR3 length is 14 residues. Germline V gene data show CDR1 as SGHRS and CDR2 as YFSETQ. The CDR3 protein is CASSRAGDRYEQYF. In nucleotides, the CDR3 is TGCGCCAGCAGCCGGGCAGGGGATCGCTACGAGCAGTACTTC.